These T cell receptor beta chains were read from a single sample in a study of PD-1 blockade in classical Hodgkin lymphoma. Libraries were prepared by immunoSEQ multiplex PCR; TCRdb keeps only in-frame clonotypes and omits some of them. The sample shows about 15,000 clones, 84% of them seen only once. What was sequenced was peripheral blood mononuclear cells (PBMCs). The receptors derive from a human donor with classical Hodgkin lymphoma. Each CDR3 is given with its conserved first and last residue. The order of the fields is V gene, D gene, J gene, clone size, CDR3 DNA, CDR3 protein. A D gene is named only where the DNA matches it firmly. The size entry is marked missing in some rows and otherwise reads once, few, many or a size class.

v_gene: TRBV15
d_gene: -
j_gene: TRBJ1-2
abundance: few
CDR3nt: TGTGCCACCAGCAGAGAGGGGGAGGGGCTCTATGGCTACACCTTC
CDR3aa: CATSREGEGLYGYTF

v_gene: TRBV5-1
d_gene: -
j_gene: TRBJ2-5
abundance: once
CDR3nt: TGCGCCAGCAGCTTGGAGGGCGGGCATGAGACCCAGTACTTC
CDR3aa: CASSLEGGHETQYF

v_gene: TRBV11-2
d_gene: -
j_gene: TRBJ1-1
abundance: -
CDR3nt: TGTGCCAGCAGCTCCTTAGCTACTGAAGCTTTCTTT
CDR3aa: CASSSLATEAFF

v_gene: TRBV10-2
d_gene: -
j_gene: TRBJ2-2
abundance: -
CDR3nt: TGCGCCAGCGGGCGCGGGACACCGAACACCGGGGAGCTGTTTTTT
CDR3aa: CASGRGTPNTGELFF

v_gene: TRBV7-2
d_gene: -
j_gene: TRBJ1-1
abundance: -
CDR3nt: TGTGCCAGCAGCTTTACGGGAGGGGCTAGGGCTTTCTTT
CDR3aa: CASSFTGGARAFF

v_gene: TRBV9
d_gene: TRBD1
j_gene: TRBJ2-4
abundance: once
CDR3nt: TGTGCCAGCAGCGTAGCTACTGGGCAGGGGGTGGCCAAAAACATTCAGTACTTC
CDR3aa: CASSVATGQGVAKNIQYF

v_gene: TRBV10-3
d_gene: -
j_gene: TRBJ1-4
abundance: -
CDR3nt: TGTGCCATCGGACGGACAGCAAACGTGGAAAAACTGTTTTTT
CDR3aa: CAIGRTANVEKLFF

v_gene: TRBV4-2
d_gene: -
j_gene: TRBJ1-2
abundance: -
CDR3nt: TGTGCCAGCAGCCGGACGGACAGCGACTATGGCTACACCTTC
CDR3aa: CASSRTDSDYGYTF

v_gene: TRBV4-2
d_gene: -
j_gene: TRBJ2-3
abundance: -
CDR3nt: TGTGCCAGCAGCCAAGGAGCGGGCGCCAGGGGCTTCACAGATACGCAGTATTTT
CDR3aa: CASSQGAGARGFTDTQYF

v_gene: TRBV28
d_gene: TRBD2
j_gene: TRBJ2-7
abundance: -
CDR3nt: TGTGCCAGCAGTTCCCCATGGAGAGCGGGAAATTCCTACGAGCAGTACTTC
CDR3aa: CASSSPWRAGNSYEQYF

v_gene: TRBV19
d_gene: TRBD1
j_gene: TRBJ2-7
abundance: -
CDR3nt: TGTGCCAGTAGTATAGAAGGACAGGGCTCCTACGAGCAGTACTTC
CDR3aa: CASSIEGQGSYEQYF

v_gene: TRBV19
d_gene: TRBD2
j_gene: TRBJ2-7
abundance: -
CDR3nt: TGTGCCAGTAGTGCCCAGCGGGAACGTACCTACGAGCAGTACTTC
CDR3aa: CASSAQRERTYEQYF

v_gene: TRBV7-8
d_gene: -
j_gene: TRBJ2-5
abundance: -
CDR3nt: TGTGCCAGCATCGAGGGGGCGGGGGAGACCCAGTACTTC
CDR3aa: CASIEGAGETQYF

v_gene: TRBV5-4
d_gene: -
j_gene: TRBJ1-5
abundance: -
CDR3nt: TGTGCCAGCAGCTTACAAGGGAGTGACAATCAGCCCCAGCATTTT
CDR3aa: CASSLQGSDNQPQHF

v_gene: TRBV5-1
d_gene: TRBD1
j_gene: TRBJ1-4
abundance: -
CDR3nt: TGCGCCAGCAGTTACAGAACCAGGGGGACTAATGAAAAACTGTTTTTT
CDR3aa: CASSYRTRGTNEKLFF

v_gene: TRBV10-1
d_gene: TRBD2
j_gene: TRBJ2-3
abundance: -
CDR3nt: TGCGCCAGCGGCGGGGGTAGCACAGATACGCAGTATTTT
CDR3aa: CASGGGSTDTQYF

v_gene: TRBV19
d_gene: TRBD1
j_gene: TRBJ2-3
abundance: -
CDR3nt: TGTGCCAGTAGTATCCGGGGACAGGGCACAGATACGCAGTATTTT
CDR3aa: CASSIRGQGTDTQYF

v_gene: TRBV27
d_gene: -
j_gene: TRBJ1-4
abundance: -
CDR3nt: TGTGCCAGCAGTTCTGGGAGACCAACCCTAGGGGAAAAACTGTTTTTT
CDR3aa: CASSSGRPTLGEKLFF

v_gene: TRBV19
d_gene: -
j_gene: TRBJ1-4
abundance: -
CDR3nt: TGTGCCAGTACCGTCGACGGGAGGGACAATGAAAAACTGTTTTTT
CDR3aa: CASTVDGRDNEKLFF

v_gene: TRBV5-1
d_gene: TRBD1
j_gene: TRBJ1-2
abundance: -
CDR3nt: TGCGCCAGCAGCTGGGGACAGAGCTATGGCTACACCTTC
CDR3aa: CASSWGQSYGYTF

v_gene: TRBV6-5
d_gene: -
j_gene: TRBJ2-5
abundance: -
CDR3nt: TGTGCCAGCAGAAGAGGGCCGGGGGAGACCCAGTACTTC
CDR3aa: CASRRGPGETQYF

v_gene: TRBV11-2
d_gene: TRBD2
j_gene: TRBJ2-3
abundance: -
CDR3nt: TGTGCCAGCAGCTTATTCTTCGGCGGGAGAGTCGATACGCAGTATTTT
CDR3aa: CASSLFFGGRVDTQYF

v_gene: TRBV28
d_gene: TRBD2
j_gene: TRBJ2-7
abundance: -
CDR3nt: TGTGCCAGCACCGCTCCGGGACTAGCGGGAGAGGGATCCTACGAGCAGTACTTC
CDR3aa: CASTAPGLAGEGSYEQYF

v_gene: TRBV25-1
d_gene: -
j_gene: TRBJ2-6
abundance: -
CDR3nt: TGTGCCAGCAGTGAATATTCAGGGAGCGGGGCCAACGTCCTGACTTTC
CDR3aa: CASSEYSGSGANVLTF

v_gene: TRBV25-1
d_gene: -
j_gene: TRBJ2-1
abundance: -
CDR3nt: TGTGCCAGCAGTGAAAGGGGACAGGGGAAAGCGGGAGGGCGGGAGCAGTTCTTC
CDR3aa: CASSERGQGKAGGREQFF

v_gene: TRBV6-5
d_gene: TRBD1
j_gene: TRBJ1-2
abundance: -
CDR3nt: TGTGCCAGCAGTTTGGGGACAGGGTTCCACTATGGCTACACCTTC
CDR3aa: CASSLGTGFHYGYTF

v_gene: TRBV2
d_gene: TRBD1
j_gene: TRBJ1-1
abundance: -
CDR3nt: TGTGCCAACTCAAAACCACAGGGGCGGTTAAACACTGAAGCTTTCTTT
CDR3aa: CANSKPQGRLNTEAFF

v_gene: TRBV5-1
d_gene: TRBD2
j_gene: TRBJ2-3
abundance: large
CDR3nt: TGCGCCAGCATGCTAGCGGGACCCCCCACAGATACGCAGTATTTT
CDR3aa: CASMLAGPPTDTQYF

v_gene: TRBV6-1
d_gene: -
j_gene: TRBJ2-3
abundance: -
CDR3nt: TGTGCCAGCGGCGCCTTGGACAGCACAGATACGCAGTATTTT
CDR3aa: CASGALDSTDTQYF

v_gene: TRBV21-1
d_gene: -
j_gene: TRBJ1-6
abundance: -
CDR3nt: TGTGCCAGCAGCAAAAACGGGTTAACTGTCTATAATTCACCCCTCCACTTT
CDR3aa: CASSKNGLTVYNSPLHF

v_gene: TRBV5-1
d_gene: TRBD1
j_gene: TRBJ2-7
abundance: -
CDR3nt: TGCGCCAGCAGCTTTCCCGGGACAGAGAACGAGCAGTACTTC
CDR3aa: CASSFPGTENEQYF

v_gene: TRBV5-1
d_gene: TRBD2
j_gene: TRBJ2-3
abundance: -
CDR3nt: TGCGCCAGCAGCCTGCAAACTAGCGGGAGGTTAACAGATACGCAGTATTTT
CDR3aa: CASSLQTSGRLTDTQYF

v_gene: TRBV6-6
d_gene: -
j_gene: TRBJ2-3
abundance: -
CDR3nt: TGTGCCAGCAGTTACTCGGGGAACCGGAGGGATACGCAGTATTTT
CDR3aa: CASSYSGNRRDTQYF

v_gene: TRBV7-9
d_gene: TRBD1
j_gene: TRBJ2-7
abundance: -
CDR3nt: TGTGCCAGCAGCCCTGACAGGGGTGTCTACGAGCAGTACTTC
CDR3aa: CASSPDRGVYEQYF

v_gene: TRBV29-1
d_gene: -
j_gene: TRBJ2-1
abundance: -
CDR3nt: TGCAGCGTTGAAGACTCGTCGGGCATTAAATACGATGAGCAGTTCTTC
CDR3aa: CSVEDSSGIKYDEQFF

v_gene: TRBV28
d_gene: TRBD1
j_gene: TRBJ1-4
abundance: few
CDR3nt: TGTGCCAGCAGCAGACAGGGGGCGGACACACTTAATGAAAAACTGTTTTTT
CDR3aa: CASSRQGADTLNEKLFF

v_gene: TRBV28
d_gene: -
j_gene: TRBJ1-2
abundance: -
CDR3nt: TGTGCCAGCAGTTTTGAGGGTTGGGCCTATGGCTACACCTTC
CDR3aa: CASSFEGWAYGYTF

v_gene: TRBV29-1
d_gene: -
j_gene: TRBJ2-2
abundance: -
CDR3nt: TGCAGCGCCGTCGGGGGAGGGGGACAGCATACCGGGGAGCTGTTTTTT
CDR3aa: CSAVGGGGQHTGELFF

v_gene: TRBV28
d_gene: TRBD2
j_gene: TRBJ2-1
abundance: few
CDR3nt: TGTGCCAGCAGTTTCTTGACTAGCGGGGGTTACAATGAGCAGTTCTTC
CDR3aa: CASSFLTSGGYNEQFF

v_gene: TRBV29-1
d_gene: TRBD2
j_gene: TRBJ2-1
abundance: -
CDR3nt: TGCAGCGTTCCTAGTCATAGCGGGAGTAAGTCCTACAATGAGCAGTTCTTC
CDR3aa: CSVPSHSGSKSYNEQFF

v_gene: TRBV27
d_gene: TRBD1
j_gene: TRBJ2-7
abundance: -
CDR3nt: TGTGCCAGCAGTTTAGGGGGACAGGGGGTCTACTCCTACGAGCAGTACTTC
CDR3aa: CASSLGGQGVYSYEQYF